This T cell receptor beta chain was recovered during a study of OX40 agonist ivuxolimab in advanced cancers. In the study overall: Patients' therapy was ivuxolimab, an antibody that acts as an agonist of OX40 (CD134). Checkpoint inhibitors had been given previously to about 40% of patients. Findings and limits, study-wide: Averaging showed that CD8+ T cells had more expanded clones than CD4+ did. Some nonresponders likewise displayed low normalized T-cell clonal expansion.

TCRdb keeps only in-frame clones here, not all; method: immunoSEQ multiplex PCR. The table records 75,000 to 95,000 clones, roughly nine tenths of them present only once. In regard to this clone: What it recognizes is unknown.

The germline V gene has CDR1 SGHAT and CDR2 FQNNGV. The J segment lost 7 bases and the V segment lost 6 bases, leaving 4 bases of the junction unmatched. The CDR3 is 14 residues long. The chain joins TRBV11-2 to TRBJ1-4; TRBD1 aligns across 11 bases. Sequences were derived from CD4+ or CD8+ T cells sorted from blood, sampled in a trial of the OX40 agonist ivuxolimab. The origin of this receptor is an adult with an advanced solid tumor such as melanoma, head and neck, liver or kidney cancer. Here the CDR3 DNA reads TGTGCCAGCAGTAAGGACAGGGGGCCTGAAAAACTGTTTTTT. Its protein product is CASSKDRGPEKLFF.